Listed below are T cell receptor beta chains from one sample, sequenced in a study of glioma-infiltrating T cells. Each CDR3 protein is one row after TCRdb ran MiXCR on the multiplex PCR reads. The data hold 100,000 to 150,000 distinct CDR3 sequences, with 20% to 25% observed a single time. Source material: glioma tissue, nonneoplastic brain tissue, or PBMCs (not recorded which). These receptors were taken from a human donor with low-grade glioma or glioblastoma, undergoing nonglioma brain surgery, or in good health (not recorded which). Each CDR3 is given with its conserved first and last residue. The order of the fields is CDR3 length, J gene, D gene, V gene, CDR3 protein. The D gene is left open where the match is weak.

length: 12; J: TRBJ2-1; D: .; V: TRBV5-1; CDR3: CASSPNQGEQFF
length: 13; J: TRBJ1-2; D: .; V: TRBV7-2; CDR3: CASSLTLVGVDTF
length: 13; J: TRBJ2-5; D: TRBD2; V: TRBV19; CDR3: CASELAGSGTQYF
length: 14; J: TRBJ1-1; D: TRBD1; V: TRBV30; CDR3: CAWIRGVANTEAFF
length: 17; J: TRBJ2-5; D: TRBD2; V: TRBV6-6; CDR3: CASSYGLVAGGRETQYF
length: 16; J: TRBJ2-7; D: .; V: TRBV4-1; CDR3: CASGQDLVSQPRREYF
length: 15; J: TRBJ1-2; D: .; V: TRBV4-2; CDR3: CASSHPGIYNYGYTF
length: 16; J: TRBJ2-1; D: .; V: TRBV20-1; CDR3: CSARDHAGPRYNEQFF
length: 13; J: TRBJ1-1; D: .; V: TRBV7-3; CDR3: CASSSQGDTEAFF
length: 15; J: TRBJ2-6; D: TRBD1; V: TRBV4-1; CDR3: CASSQDGQGANVLTF
length: 14; J: TRBJ2-7; D: .; V: TRBV7-9; CDR3: CASSLGQAAYEQYF
length: 17; J: TRBJ2-7; D: .; V: TRBV11-2; CDR3: CASSLDSGTDRSYEQYF
length: 19; J: TRBJ2-7; D: .; V: TRBV4-1; CDR3: CASSQDLTRSETPTYEQYF
length: 17; J: TRBJ2-4; D: TRBD2; V: TRBV28; CDR3: CASSPKTSGRVGSIQYF
length: 12; J: TRBJ2-5; D: .; V: TRBV27; CDR3: CASSLPLGTQYF
length: 13; J: TRBJ2-3; D: .; V: TRBV27; CDR3: CASQKADTDTQYF
length: 15; J: TRBJ2-3; D: .; V: TRBV20-1; CDR3: CSALRLMKSTDTQYF
length: 13; J: TRBJ1-5; D: .; V: TRBV7-2; CDR3: CASSPQEGQPQHF
length: 15; J: TRBJ2-7; D: .; V: TRBV6-1; CDR3: CASSAPGQGLYEQYF
length: 14; J: TRBJ2-3; D: .; V: TRBV4-2; CDR3: CASSQSERTDTQYF
length: 15; J: TRBJ2-3; D: .; V: TRBV19; CDR3: CASTPTRGHTDTQYF
length: 12; J: TRBJ2-7; D: .; V: TRBV6-6; CDR3: CASSYSDYEQYF
length: 16; J: TRBJ2-3; D: TRBD2; V: TRBV20-1; CDR3: CSSPGLAGAGTDTQYF
length: 15; J: TRBJ2-7; D: .; V: TRBV7-2; CDR3: CARSWGGKGSYEQYF
length: 16; J: TRBJ2-7; D: TRBD2; V: TRBV4-1; CDR3: CASSHSLASGNLEQYF
length: 14; J: TRBJ1-1; D: TRBD1; V: TRBV2; CDR3: CASSAQGVNTEAFF